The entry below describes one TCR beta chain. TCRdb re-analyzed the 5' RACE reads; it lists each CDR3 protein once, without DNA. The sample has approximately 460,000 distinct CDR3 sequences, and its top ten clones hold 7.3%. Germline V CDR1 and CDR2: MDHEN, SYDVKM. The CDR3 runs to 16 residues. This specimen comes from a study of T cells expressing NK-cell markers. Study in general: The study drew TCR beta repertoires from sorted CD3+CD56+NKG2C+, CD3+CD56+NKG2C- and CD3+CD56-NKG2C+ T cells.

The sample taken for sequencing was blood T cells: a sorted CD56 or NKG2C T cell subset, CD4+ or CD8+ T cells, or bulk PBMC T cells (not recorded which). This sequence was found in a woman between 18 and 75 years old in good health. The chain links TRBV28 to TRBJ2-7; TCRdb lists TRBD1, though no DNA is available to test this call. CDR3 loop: CASRRGWGVNSYEQYF.